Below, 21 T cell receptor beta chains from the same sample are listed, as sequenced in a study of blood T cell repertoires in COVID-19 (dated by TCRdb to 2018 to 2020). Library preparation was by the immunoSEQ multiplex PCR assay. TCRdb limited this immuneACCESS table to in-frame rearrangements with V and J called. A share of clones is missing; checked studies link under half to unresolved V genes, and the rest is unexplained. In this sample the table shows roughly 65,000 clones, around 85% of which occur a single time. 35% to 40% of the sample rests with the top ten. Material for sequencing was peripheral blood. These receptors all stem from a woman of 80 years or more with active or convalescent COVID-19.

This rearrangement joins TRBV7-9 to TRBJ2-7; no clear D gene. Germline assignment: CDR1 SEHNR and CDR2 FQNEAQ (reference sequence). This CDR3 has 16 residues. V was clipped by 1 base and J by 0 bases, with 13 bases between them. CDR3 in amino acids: CASSLVAGPRSYEQYF. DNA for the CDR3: TGTGCCAGCAGCTTAGTGGCAGGCCCTCGCTCCTACGAGCAGTACTTC.

In DNA, the CDR3 is TGTGCCAGCAGTTATAACCGACAGGGACCTGAAGCTTTCTTT. This gives the protein CASSYNRQGPEAFF. V is TRBV6-5 and J is TRBJ1-1; TRBD1 matches at 7 bases. V shed 3 bases and J 6 bases; nucleotides not matched to a gene: 7. The CDR3 consists of 14 residues. Germline V gene data show CDR1 as MNHEY and CDR2 as SVGAGI.

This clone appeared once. The CDR3, as DNA: TGTGCCAGCAGCGACAATCGGTATGGCTACACCTTC. It translates to CASSDNRYGYTF. The rearrangement links TRBV14 to TRBJ1-2; D remains ambiguous. V was shortened by 5 bases and J by 5 bases, with 9 bases between the two germline ends. Germline assignment: CDR1 SGHDN and CDR2 FVKESK. This CDR3 comprises 12 residues.

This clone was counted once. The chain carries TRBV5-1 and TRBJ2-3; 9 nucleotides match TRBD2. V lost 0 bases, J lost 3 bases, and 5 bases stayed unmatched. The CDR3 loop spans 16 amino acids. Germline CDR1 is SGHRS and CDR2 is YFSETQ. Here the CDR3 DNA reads TGCGCCAGCAGCTTGGCCGGCGGGGGGGCGACAGATACGCAGTATTTT. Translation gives CASSLAGGGATDTQYF.

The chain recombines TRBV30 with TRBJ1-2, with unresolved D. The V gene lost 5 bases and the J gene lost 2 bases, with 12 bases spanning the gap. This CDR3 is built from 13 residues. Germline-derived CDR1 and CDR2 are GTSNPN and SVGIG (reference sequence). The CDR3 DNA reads TGTGCCTGGGGAATCATTGTGAACTATGGCTACACCTTC. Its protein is CAWGIIVNYGYTF.

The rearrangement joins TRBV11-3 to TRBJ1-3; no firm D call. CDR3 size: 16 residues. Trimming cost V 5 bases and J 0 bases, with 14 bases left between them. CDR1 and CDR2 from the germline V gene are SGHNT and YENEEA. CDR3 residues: CASSQDGGSSGNTIYF. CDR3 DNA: TGTGCCAGCAGCCAAGATGGAGGCAGCTCTGGAAACACCATATATTTT.

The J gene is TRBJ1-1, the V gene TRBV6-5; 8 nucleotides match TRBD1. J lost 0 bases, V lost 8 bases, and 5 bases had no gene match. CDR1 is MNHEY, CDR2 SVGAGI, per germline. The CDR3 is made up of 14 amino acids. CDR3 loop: CASYNRGMNTEAFF. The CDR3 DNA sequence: TGTGCCAGCTACAACAGGGGGATGAACACTGAAGCTTTCTTT.

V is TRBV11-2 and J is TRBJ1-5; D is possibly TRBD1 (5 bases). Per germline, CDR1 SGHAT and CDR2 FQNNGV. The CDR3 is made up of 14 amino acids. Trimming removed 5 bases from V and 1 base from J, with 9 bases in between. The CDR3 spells CASSPGGSNQPQHF. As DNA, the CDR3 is TGTGCCAGCAGCCCGGGGGGGAGCAATCAGCCCCAGCATTTT. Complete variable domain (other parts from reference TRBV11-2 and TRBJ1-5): EAGVAQSPRYKIIEKRQSVAFWCNPISGHATLYWYQQILGQGPKLLIQFQNNGVVDDSQLPKDRFSAERLKGVDSTLKIQPAKLEDSAVYLCASSPGGSNQPQHFGDGTRLSIL.

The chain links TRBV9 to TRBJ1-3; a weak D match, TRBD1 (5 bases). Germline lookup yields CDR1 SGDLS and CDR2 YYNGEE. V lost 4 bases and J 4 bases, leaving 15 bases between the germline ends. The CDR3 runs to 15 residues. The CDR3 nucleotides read TGTGCCAGCAGCTTGTCGGGGGTGGGAGGAAACACCATATATTTT. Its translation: CASSLSGVGGNTIYF.

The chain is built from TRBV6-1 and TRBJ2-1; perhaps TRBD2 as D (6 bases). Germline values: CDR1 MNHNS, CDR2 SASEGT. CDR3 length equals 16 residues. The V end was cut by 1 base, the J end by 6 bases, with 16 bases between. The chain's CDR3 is CASSEGRELLINEQFF. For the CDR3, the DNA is TGTGCCAGCAGTGAAGGTCGGGAGCTATTAATCAATGAGCAGTTCTTC.

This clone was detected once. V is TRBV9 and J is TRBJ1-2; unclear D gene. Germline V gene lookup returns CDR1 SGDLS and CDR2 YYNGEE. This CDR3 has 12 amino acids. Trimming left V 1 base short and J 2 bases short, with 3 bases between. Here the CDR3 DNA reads TGTGCCAGCAGCGTATCGAACTATGGCTACACCTTC. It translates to CASSVSNYGYTF.

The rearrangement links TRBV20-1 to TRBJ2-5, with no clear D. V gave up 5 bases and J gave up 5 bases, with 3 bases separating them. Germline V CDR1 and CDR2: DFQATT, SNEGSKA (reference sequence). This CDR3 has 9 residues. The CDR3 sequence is CSAPETQYF. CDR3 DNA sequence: TGCAGTGCTCCGGAGACCCAGTACTTC.

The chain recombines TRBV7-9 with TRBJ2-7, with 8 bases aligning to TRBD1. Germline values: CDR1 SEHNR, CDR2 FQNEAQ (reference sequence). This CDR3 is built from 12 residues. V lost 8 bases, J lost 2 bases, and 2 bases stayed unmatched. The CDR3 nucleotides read TGTGCCAGCCAGACAGGGGCCTACGAGCAGTACTTC. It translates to CASQTGAYEQYF.

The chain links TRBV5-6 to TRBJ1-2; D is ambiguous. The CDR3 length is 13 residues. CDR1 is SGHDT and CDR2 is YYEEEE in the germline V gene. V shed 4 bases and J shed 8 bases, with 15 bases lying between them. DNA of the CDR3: TGTGCCAGCAGCGATAATGGGGAGATCGGCTACACCTTC. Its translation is CASSDNGEIGYTF.

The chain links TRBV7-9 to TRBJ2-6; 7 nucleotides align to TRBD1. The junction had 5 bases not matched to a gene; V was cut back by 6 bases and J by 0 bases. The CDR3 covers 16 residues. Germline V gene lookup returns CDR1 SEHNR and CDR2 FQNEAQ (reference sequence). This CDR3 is CASRRWDSSGANVLTF. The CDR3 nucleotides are TGTGCCAGCAGACGTTGGGACAGCTCTGGGGCCAACGTCCTGACTTTC.

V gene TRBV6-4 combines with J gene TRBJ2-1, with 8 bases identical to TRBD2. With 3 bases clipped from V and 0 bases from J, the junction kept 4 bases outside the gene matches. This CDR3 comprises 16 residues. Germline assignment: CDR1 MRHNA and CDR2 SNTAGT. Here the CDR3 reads CASSEVGLASYNEQFF. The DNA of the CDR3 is TGTGCCAGCAGTGAGGTAGGACTAGCCTCCTACAATGAGCAGTTCTTC.

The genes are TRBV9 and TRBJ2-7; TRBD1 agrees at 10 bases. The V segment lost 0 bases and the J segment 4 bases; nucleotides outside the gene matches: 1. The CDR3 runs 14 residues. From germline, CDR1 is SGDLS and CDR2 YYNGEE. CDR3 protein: CASSVEGQGYEQYF. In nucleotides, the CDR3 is TGTGCCAGCAGCGTAGAGGGACAGGGGTACGAGCAGTACTTC. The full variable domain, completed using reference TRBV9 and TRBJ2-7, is DSGVTQTPKHLITATGQRVTLRCSPRSGDLSVYWYQQSLDQGLQFLIQYYNGEERAKGNILERFSAQQFPDLHSELNLSSLELGDSALYFCASSVEGQGYEQYFGPGTRLTVT.

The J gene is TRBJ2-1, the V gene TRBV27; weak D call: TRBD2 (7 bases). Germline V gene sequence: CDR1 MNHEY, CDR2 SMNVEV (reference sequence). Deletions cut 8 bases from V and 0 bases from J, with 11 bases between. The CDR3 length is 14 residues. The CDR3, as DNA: TGTGCCAGCCGGGGGGCAGGCTCCTACAATGAGCAGTTCTTC. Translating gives CASRGAGSYNEQFF.

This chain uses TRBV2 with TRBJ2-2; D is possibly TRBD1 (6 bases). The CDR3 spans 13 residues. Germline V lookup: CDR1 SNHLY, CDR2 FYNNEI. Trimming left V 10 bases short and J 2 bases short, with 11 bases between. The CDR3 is CATDSPNTGELFF. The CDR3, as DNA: TGTGCCACGGACAGCCCTAACACCGGGGAGCTGTTTTTT. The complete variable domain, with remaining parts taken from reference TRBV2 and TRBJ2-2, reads EPEVTQTPSHQVTQMGQEVILRCVPISNHLYFYWYRQILGQKVEFLVSFYNNEISEKSEIFDDQFSVERPDGSNFTLKIRSTKLEDSAMYFCATDSPNTGELFFGEGSRLTVL.

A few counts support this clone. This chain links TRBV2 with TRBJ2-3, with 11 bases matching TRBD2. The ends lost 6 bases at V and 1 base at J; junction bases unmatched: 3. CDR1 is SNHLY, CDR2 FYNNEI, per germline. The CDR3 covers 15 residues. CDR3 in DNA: TGTGCCAGCAGGGAACTAGCGGGGGGCACAGATACGCAGTATTTT. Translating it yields CASRELAGGTDTQYF.

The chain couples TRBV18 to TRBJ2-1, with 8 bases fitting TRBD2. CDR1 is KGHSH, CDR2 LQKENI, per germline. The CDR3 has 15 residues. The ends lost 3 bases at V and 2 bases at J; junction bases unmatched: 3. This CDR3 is CASSPLTSAYNEQFF. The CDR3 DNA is TGTGCCAGCTCACCGCTGACTAGCGCCTACAATGAGCAGTTCTTC.